One and the same sample provided the 9 T cell receptor beta chains below, sequenced in a study of vaccination and CD4 T cells after COVID-19. These TCRs are of unknown antigen specificity. The treatment is: approximately 11-day PBMC culture with coronavirus spike peptide pools or control peptides (ViraFEST assay). The Oncomine TCR Beta short-read assay sequenced DNA from cultured CD4+ T cells. TCRdb re-called the PCR reads with MiXCR, one entry per CDR3 protein. The table has about 17,000 distinct CDR3 sequences, under 30% seen once. Material: cultured CD4+ T cells from blood. The receptor source for this set is a human donor with COVID-19.

The chain couples TRBV7-8 to TRBJ1-6, with D possibly TRBD1 on 6 matching bases. The V end was cut by 7 bases, the J end by 7 bases, with 20 bases between. Per the germline V gene, CDR1 is SGHVS and CDR2 is FQNEAQ. The CDR3 spans 16 residues. CDR3 DNA sequence: TGTGCCAGCACTGCAGGGGAGCGCCGGGAAAATTCACCCCTCCACTTT. It is translated as CASTAGERRENSPLHF.

J is TRBJ1-4 and V is TRBV7-9; D is ambiguous. Trimming took 1 base from V and 10 from J, leaving 13 bases between them. This CDR3 is built from 14 residues. Germline V gene sequence: CDR1 SEHNR, CDR2 FQNEAQ (reference sequence). CDR3: CASSLGRSVGKLFF. The CDR3, as DNA: TGTGCCAGCAGCTTAGGCAGGAGCGTTGGAAAACTGTTTTTT.

This clonotype was observed a few times. This chain connects TRBV6-1 to TRBJ2-7; tentatively, D is TRBD1 (6 bases). The CDR3 covers 15 residues. V lost 5 bases to trimming and J lost 2 bases, with 16 bases between them. CDR1 and CDR2 (germline): MNHNS, SASEGT. The CDR3 sequence is CASSLEGHPTYEQYF. The CDR3 DNA follows: TGTGCCAGCAGTCTCGAGGGACATCCTACCTACGAGCAGTACTTC.

J is TRBJ2-2 and V is TRBV10-3, with D hard to call. Deletions cut 5 bases from V and 0 bases from J, with 10 bases between. Germline V CDR1 and CDR2: ENHRY, SYGVKD. The CDR3 length is 15 residues. The CDR3 reads CAISSLGSNTGELFF. CDR3 DNA: TGTGCCATCAGTAGTCTAGGCTCGAACACCGGGGAGCTGTTTTTT.

CDR3 sequence reads: CASSLEEAWGTDTQYF. Here the CDR3 DNA reads TGTGCCAGCAGCTTAGAAGAGGCCTGGGGCACAGATACGCAGTATTTT. The rearrangement links TRBV11-2 to TRBJ2-3; D uncertain. This CDR3 has 16 amino acids. The V gene's germline CDR1 is SGHAT and CDR2 FQNNGV. Trimming shortened V by 0 bases and J by 1 base, and 11 bases separated the two germline ends.

The chain recombines TRBV6-1 with TRBJ2-3; D remains ambiguous. V lost 4 bases and J 0 bases, leaving 11 bases between the germline ends. Germline CDR1 MNHNS, CDR2 SASEGT. The CDR3 extends over 15 amino acids. CDR3 DNA sequence: TGTGCCAGCAGTGTCTTCGGCGGCAGCACAGATACGCAGTATTTT. It codes for CASSVFGGSTDTQYF.

The chain is built from TRBV12-3 or TRBV12-4 and TRBJ1-6, with a tentative D call TRBD1 (6 bases). CDR3 size: 15 residues. V was trimmed by 5 bases and J by 6 bases, leaving 14 bases between them. Here the CDR3 reads CASSLGGGANSPLHF. The CDR3 DNA follows: TGTGCCAGCAGTCTGGGGGGCGGGGCTAATTCACCCCTCCACTTT.

In its sample, this clonotype was seen a few times. This chain joins TRBV11-2 and TRBJ1-1; unclear D gene. V was clipped by 2 bases and J by 1 base, with 11 bases between them. Germline V gives CDR1 SGHAT, CDR2 FQNNGV. This CDR3 spans 15 amino acids. The CDR3 sequence: CASSLKVGGNTEAFF. The CDR3 DNA follows: TGTGCCAGCAGCTTAAAGGTTGGTGGGAACACTGAAGCTTTCTTT.

J is TRBJ1-1 and V is TRBV6-1; D is undetermined. The CDR3 runs to 17 residues. Germline CDR1 MNHNS, CDR2 SASEGT. V was shortened by 1 base and J by 5 bases, with 20 bases between the two germline ends. Here the CDR3 DNA reads TGTGCCAGCAGTGAAGGTTTCGGTGGGATTGGGTTGACTGAAGCTTTCTTT. This gives the protein CASSEGFGGIGLTEAFF.